One sample yielded the 12 T cell receptor beta chains listed below, sequenced in a study of identical twins. TCRdb ran MiXCR on the 5' RACE reads and lists one entry per CDR3 protein. The table has about 890,000 distinct CDR3 sequences, roughly an eighth seen once. These same data were also listed under a study on yellow fever vaccine responses in identical twins.

The sample taken for sequencing was PBMCs. The receptors were sampled from a young woman in good health.

The chain employs TRBV9 and TRBJ2-7; 7 bases line up with TRBD2. This CDR3 is built from 14 residues. The V and J ends lost 2 bases and 2 bases, in that order; junction bases with no gene match: 4. Germline CDR1 reads SGDLS; CDR2 reads YYNGEE. CDR3 residues: CASSVQGGAYEQYF. DNA for the CDR3: TGTGCCAGCAGCGTTCAGGGAGGGGCCTACGAGCAGTACTTC.

The genes are TRBV6-1 and TRBJ2-2, with D unclear. The CDR3 is made up of 15 amino acids. Germline CDR1 is MNHNS and CDR2 is SASEGT. V shed 5 bases and J shed 0 bases, with 10 bases lying between them. This chain's CDR3 is CASSKTISNTGELFF. As DNA, the CDR3 is TGTGCCAGCAGTAAGACAATTTCGAACACCGGGGAGCTGTTTTTT.

The sample holds many counts of this clonotype. The chain links TRBV12-3 or TRBV12-4 to TRBJ1-2; 7 positions match TRBD1. CDR3 length: 13 residues. J lost 4 bases, V lost 5 bases, and 4 bases had no gene match. DNA of the CDR3: TGTGCCAGCAGTCCGACAGGGACCTATGGCTACACCTTC. Amino acid sequence: CASSPTGTYGYTF.

The chain has TRBV7-9 and TRBJ2-3; no reliable D call. From germline, CDR1 is SEHNR and CDR2 FQNEAQ (reference sequence). Trimming shortened V by 1 base and J by 1 base, and 6 bases separated the two germline ends. The CDR3 runs 14 residues. The CDR3 is CASSLDDRTDTQYF. The CDR3 coding sequence is TGTGCCAGCAGCTTAGATGATCGCACAGATACGCAGTATTTT.

The chain has TRBV29-1 and TRBJ2-2; 9 nucleotides align to TRBD1. The CDR3 length is 14 residues. Germline assignment: CDR1 SQVTM and CDR2 ANQGSEA. Losses at the gene ends were 4 bases for V and 3 bases for J; bases not matched to a gene: 3. CDR3 in amino acids: CSVGDRVDTGELFF. CDR3 coding DNA: TGCAGCGTTGGGGACAGGGTTGACACCGGGGAGCTGTTTTTT.

This clonotype was detected ten times or more. The rearrangement uses TRBV6-5 and TRBJ2-7; 7 bases fit TRBD1. The germline V gene encodes CDR1 MNHEY and CDR2 SVGAGI. The CDR3 runs to 15 residues. Trimming cost V 2 bases and J 4 bases; bases outside gene matches: 8. For the CDR3, the DNA is TGTGCCAGCAGTTACAATGGGGACAGCAAGTACGAGCAGTACGTC. Amino acids: CASSYNGDSKYEQYV.

The chain is built from TRBV12-3 or TRBV12-4 and TRBJ1-4; 7 nucleotides align to TRBD1. CDR3 size: 17 residues. The ends lost 5 bases at V and 5 bases at J; junction bases unmatched: 14. The CDR3 DNA reads as TGTGCCAGCAGTGTAAACAACCCGACAGGGAGGAATGAAAAACTGTTTTTT. This encodes CASSVNNPTGRNEKLFF.

This rearrangement joins TRBV5-1 to TRBJ1-6, with TRBD1 as a possible D gene (6 bases). Trimming removed 6 bases at V and 10 bases at J, with 14 bases between. The CDR3 is made up of 13 amino acids. CDR1 is SGHRS, CDR2 YFSETQ, per germline. The CDR3 DNA sequence: TGCGCCAGCACAGTGGACAGCAAATCACCCCTCCACTTT. Translation: CASTVDSKSPLHF. Based on the CDR3 plus reference TRBV5-1 and TRBJ1-6, the full variable domain is KAGVTQTPRYLIKTRGQQVTLSCSPISGHRSVSWYQQTPGQGLQFLFEYFSETQRNKGNFPGRFSGRQFSNSRSEMNVSTLELGDSALYLCASTVDSKSPLHFGNGTRLTVT.

This clonotype has only a few counts. The rearrangement links TRBV12-3 or TRBV12-4 to TRBJ2-1; D remains ambiguous. The CDR3 totals 16 residues. Trimming shortened V by 2 bases and J by 0 bases, and 11 bases separated the two germline ends. DNA of the CDR3: TGTGCCAGCAGTTTACCCCCACAGTACTCCTACAATGAGCAGTTCTTC. Its protein product is CASSLPPQYSYNEQFF.

This chain links TRBV10-2 with TRBJ2-1, with 10 bases fitting TRBD2. Germline V gene sequence: CDR1 WSHSY, CDR2 SAAADI. This CDR3 is 16 amino acids long. V dropped 6 bases and J dropped 6; count of bases not matched to a gene: 11. This chain's CDR3 is CASRPGAAGGLNEQFF. DNA for the CDR3: TGCGCCAGCAGGCCAGGCGCAGCGGGGGGGCTCAATGAGCAGTTCTTC.

This clonotype was seen a handful of times. The chain has TRBV11-2 and TRBJ2-5, with TRBD1 matching over 9 bases. The CDR3 covers 15 residues. The V segment lost 4 bases and the J segment 5 bases; nucleotides outside the gene matches: 8. Germline V gene data show CDR1 as SGHAT and CDR2 as FQNNGV. CDR3 protein: CASSSPGQGRETQYF. As DNA, the CDR3 is TGTGCCAGCAGCTCACCGGGACAGGGACGGGAGACCCAGTACTTC.

A note on this clonotype: A read error may account for a junction end that differs from germline. The gene calls are TRBV20-1 and TRBJ1-5; D ambiguous. There are 13 residues in the CDR3. Germline CDR1 is DFQATT and CDR2 is SNEGSKA (reference sequence). The CDR3 coding sequence is TGCAGTGCCAGAGACCAGGGCAATCAGCCCCAGCATTTT. Amino acid sequence: CSARDQGNQPQHF.